The 6 T cell receptor beta chains below come from one sample, sequenced in a study of blood T cell repertoires in COVID-19. The method was immunoSEQ multiplex PCR; TCRdb's version includes in-frame clones alone and lacks a portion of them. The sample contains roughly 130,000 clones, about 79% of which appear only once. The material sequenced was peripheral blood. These receptors originate from a woman aged 50 to 60 with acute or convalescent COVID-19.

A few counts support this clone. V gene TRBV27 combines with J gene TRBJ2-1; 16 nucleotides agree with TRBD2. V trimming: 5 bases; J trimming: 5 bases; junction bases outside the gene matches: 0. The germline CDR1 and CDR2 sequences are MNHEY and SMNVEV (reference sequence). This CDR3 is 15 amino acids long. This CDR3 is CASSGTSGGDNEQFF. As DNA, the CDR3 is TGTGCCAGCAGTGGGACTAGCGGGGGGGACAATGAGCAGTTCTTC.

The chain is built from TRBV6-1 and TRBJ2-2; 8 nucleotides line up with TRBD2. The germline V gene has CDR1 MNHNS and CDR2 SASEGT. This CDR3 region has 16 residues. The J segment lost 4 bases and the V segment lost 2 bases, leaving 6 bases of the junction unmatched. CDR3 in amino acids: CASSERGGWVTGELFF. CDR3 in DNA: TGTGCCAGCAGTGAACGGGGGGGCTGGGTCACCGGGGAGCTGTTTTTT.

The CDR3 here is CASSLIPGTGGKGTEAFF. CDR3 DNA sequence: TGTGCCAGCAGTTTAATTCCGGGGACAGGGGGGAAGGGCACTGAAGCTTTCTTT. The chain combines TRBV27 with TRBJ1-1; TRBD1 matches at 11 bases. Germline V gene lookup returns CDR1 MNHEY and CDR2 SMNVEV (reference sequence). The CDR3 has 18 amino acids. The junction had 12 bases not matched to a gene; V was cut back by 2 bases and J by 4 bases.

This clone was seen a handful of times. The gene calls are TRBV6-5 and TRBJ2-7, with TRBD2 as a possible D gene (6 bases). This CDR3 has 15 amino acids. Per germline, CDR1 MNHEY and CDR2 SVGAGI. The V end lost 6 bases, the J end lost 1 base, and 16 bases lay between the germline ends. CDR3 nucleotides: TGTGCCAGCAGGGGGAAGAGGCGGGATTCCTACGAGCAGTACTTC. Protein product: CASRGKRRDSYEQYF.

The chain employs TRBV5-1 and TRBJ1-5; tentatively, D is TRBD1 (5 bases). The CDR3 is 13 residues long. Between the trimmed V and J ends, which lost 0 bases and 7 bases, there was a span of 8 bases. Germline values: CDR1 SGHRS, CDR2 YFSETQ. The CDR3 reads CASSLGEGQPQHF. The DNA for the CDR3 is TGCGCCAGCAGCTTGGGGGAGGGGCAGCCCCAGCATTTT.

V and J are TRBV27 and TRBJ2-3, with 9 bases that match TRBD1. After removal of 1 base from V and 3 bases from J, the junction contained 8 bases not matched to a gene. There are 17 residues in the CDR3. Germline lookup yields CDR1 MNHEY and CDR2 SMNVEV (reference sequence). CDR3 bases: TGTGCCAGCAGTTTATACTCGGGACAGGGTAGTACAGATACGCAGTATTTT. Translating gives CASSLYSGQGSTDTQYF.